The entry that follows covers one TCR beta chain sequence. The target antigen is unknown. This table comes from immunoSEQ multiplex PCR, and its TCRdb copy is limited to in-frame clones, with some not included. Of roughly 24,000 clones listed, roughly 95% were seen once; the top ten hold around 0.17%. The sorted conventional CD4 T cells were gated as CD4+CD127+. Germline CDR1 reads SGDLS; CDR2 reads YYNGEE. Trimming removed 3 bases at V and 4 bases at J, with 8 bases between. The CDR3 spans 12 residues. The data were taken from a study of B cell selection in AIRE deficiency. The study, taken as a whole, reports: In TCRBV usage, CDR3 length and diversity, patient Tconv and Treg cells matched healthy donors. Of a few thousand shared Treg TCRbeta sequences, about 32% were healthy-only, just under 9.5% patient-only.

The gene calls are TRBV9 and TRBJ2-7; the D gene is possibly TRBD2 (5 bases). The specimen sequenced was CD4+CD127+ conventional T cells sorted from PBMCs. The receptor was derived from a human donor in good health. CDR3 nucleotide sequence: TGTGCCAGCAGCGCCGGAGGATACGAGCAGTACTTC. Protein sequence: CASSAGGYEQYF.